The 18 T cell receptor beta chains below all came from one sample that was sequenced in a study of human T cells and chemical hapten exposure. Using its own MiXCR run on the RACE reads, TCRdb lists one record per CDR3 protein. The profile shows about 350,000 distinct CDR3 sequences, roughly 6.3% of them singletons. Time point defined: patch test 2, 6 weeks after DPC sensitization. As for treatment: therapeutic diphenylcyclopropenone sensitization with weekly scalp DPC. The specimen was whole blood, collected in connection with sensitization to the hapten diphenylcyclopropenone (DPC). Every receptor here comes from a woman aged 18-35 years with alopecia areata. Some clones in this sample may be carry-over from other donors' samples.

With regard to this clonotype: This may arise from a read error, as a much more abundant clone is one base away. The rearrangement links TRBV28 to TRBJ1-4, with TRBD1 as a possible D gene (5 bases). This CDR3 comprises 14 residues. The germline V gene has CDR1 MDHEN and CDR2 SYDVKM. The chain's CDR3 is CANSLRGLSEKLFF. In DNA, the CDR3 is TGTGCCAACAGTTTGCGGGGGTTATCCGAAAAACTGTTTTTT. The whole variable domain, filled in from reference TRBV28 and TRBJ1-4, reads DVKVTQSSRYLVKRTGEKVFLECVQDMDHENMFWYRQDPGLGLRLIYFSYDVKMKEKGDIPEGYSVSREKKERFSLILESASTNQTSMYLCANSLRGLSEKLFFGSGTQLSVL.

There are a few counts of this clonotype. The rearrangement links TRBV5-1 to TRBJ2-5, with a possible D match to TRBD1 (6 bases). The germline V and J ends were trimmed by 1 base and 2 bases, with 12 bases remaining between them. CDR3 size: 15 residues. Germline-derived CDR1 and CDR2 are SGHRS and YFSETQ. As DNA, the CDR3 is TGCGCCAGCAGCTTGTATCCGGGACAACAAGAGACCCAGTACTTC. Translated: CASSLYPGQQETQYF.

This clonotype appeared many times. The chain couples TRBV20-1 to TRBJ2-5, with 9 bases lining up with TRBD1. The germline V gene encodes CDR1 DFQATT and CDR2 SNEGSKA (reference sequence). There are 12 residues in the CDR3. CDR3 nucleotide sequence: TGCACCTATAGGACAGGGGAGGATGGCCAGTACTTC. It translates to CTYRTGEDGQYF.

The chain uses TRBV7-2 and TRBJ2-1, with 10 bases matching TRBD2. The CDR3 consists of 15 residues. J lost 9 bases, V lost 4 bases, and 9 bases had no gene match. The V gene's germline CDR1 is SGHTA and CDR2 FQGNSA. The CDR3, as DNA: TGTGCCAGCAGCTCCCCTAGCGGGGGTATAGGTGAGCAGTTCTTC. This translates into CASSSPSGGIGEQFF.

Many counts were recorded for this clonotype. This chain connects TRBV4-1 to TRBJ2-7, with D maybe TRBD2 (7 bases). This CDR3 region has 15 residues. Trimming left V 1 base short and J 4 bases short, with 14 bases between. Germline CDR1 is MGHRA and CDR2 is YSYEKL. CDR3 in amino acids: CASSQAIGGLYEQYF. The CDR3 DNA is TGCGCCAGCAGCCAAGCGATCGGGGGGCTGTACGAGCAGTACTTC.

This clonotype was found a few times. J is TRBJ2-7 and V is TRBV6-2 or TRBV6-3; the D gene is possibly TRBD1 (6 bases). V was pared by 2 bases and J by 7 bases, with 12 bases between. CDR3 length equals 13 residues. CDR1 and CDR2 (germline): MNHEY, SVGEGT. DNA of the CDR3: TGTGCCAGCAGTTACGCCGAGAGGGGGGAGCAGTACTTC. Protein: CASSYAERGEQYF.

DNA of the CDR3: TGTGCCAGCAGTCTCCGGGACGGTTTAAATGAAGCTTTCTTT. The encoded protein is CASSLRDGLNEAFF. This rearrangement joins TRBV12-3 or TRBV12-4 to TRBJ1-1, with D tentatively TRBD1 (5 bases). The CDR3 consists of 14 residues. Trimming removed 5 bases from V and 7 bases from J, with 17 bases in between.

There are many counts of this clonotype. The chain recombines TRBV6-6 with TRBJ1-5; D remains ambiguous. There are 13 residues in the CDR3. Looked up from germline, CDR1 is MNHNY and CDR2 is SVGAGI (reference sequence). V dropped 6 bases and J dropped 2 bases, with 8 bases sitting between them. The CDR3 coding sequence is TGTGCCAGCAGATGGGAAGGCAATCAGCCCCAGCATTTT. Its protein is CASRWEGNQPQHF.

This clonotype has a handful of counts. Here the CDR3 DNA reads TGTGCCACCAGTGACGCTTGGAATATTCGTGAGCAGTTCTTC. Translated: CATSDAWNIREQFF. The chain employs TRBV24-1 and TRBJ2-1; D is unresolved. The V end was cut by 4 bases, the J end by 9 bases, with 15 bases between. CDR1 is KGHDR and CDR2 is SFDVKD in the germline V gene. The CDR3 contains 14 residues.

In this sample, this clonotype turned up many times. The CDR3 sequence: CASSESGGRLYEQYF. Written as DNA, the CDR3 is TGTGCCAGCAGTGAATCCGGGGGACGGCTCTACGAGCAGTACTTC. The J gene is TRBJ2-7, the V gene TRBV25-1; possible D gene TRBD2, 6 bases. The CDR3 spans 15 residues. With 1 base removed from V and 3 bases from J, the gap between germline ends came to 13 bases. In germline, CDR1 is MGHDK, CDR2 SYGVNS.

At least ten counts were recorded for this clonotype. V gene TRBV20-1 combines with J gene TRBJ1-2, with D unresolved. The V gene's germline CDR1 is DFQATT and CDR2 SNEGSKA (reference sequence). CDR3 length: 13 amino acids. V was shortened by 1 base and J by 3 bases, with 9 bases between the two germline ends. The CDR3 reads CSARVDTDYGYTF. The CDR3 nucleotides are TGCAGTGCTAGAGTCGACACCGACTATGGCTACACCTTC.

Many counts were recorded for this clonotype. The rearrangement uses TRBV12-3 or TRBV12-4 and TRBJ1-4; D not resolved. The CDR3 runs to 12 residues. V was trimmed by 6 bases and J by 3 bases, leaving 5 bases between them. DNA for the CDR3: TGTGCCAGCAGATACTCTAATGAAAAACTGTTTTTT. It is translated as CASRYSNEKLFF.

This clonotype has a count of ten or more. V and J are TRBV20-1 and TRBJ1-5, with 8 bases identical to TRBD1. CDR1 DFQATT and CDR2 SNEGSKA come from the germline V gene (reference sequence). This CDR3 comprises 15 residues. The V and J ends lost 6 bases and 4 bases, in that order; junction bases with no gene match: 11. CDR3 amino acids: CSATLQGARNQPQHF. The CDR3 DNA follows: TGCAGTGCGACTCTTCAGGGGGCTCGGAATCAGCCCCAGCATTTT.

V is TRBV10-3 and J is TRBJ1-1; D remains unclear. The CDR3 has 15 residues. V lost 4 bases and J lost 5, with 17 bases in between. Germline assignment: CDR1 ENHRY and CDR2 SYGVKD. The CDR3 nucleotides read TGTGCCATCAGTGTTAGGTCCGTGGGTGAGACTGAAGCTTTCTTT. Its translation: CAISVRSVGETEAFF.

This clonotype turned up a few times. The chain couples TRBV18 to TRBJ1-1, with 10 bases lining up with TRBD1. V lost 3 bases to trimming and J lost 4 bases; unmatched junction nucleotides: 8. The CDR3 has 16 residues. The V gene's germline CDR1 is KGHSH and CDR2 LQKENI. This CDR3 is CASSPAGQGVFTEAFF. The CDR3 DNA reads TGTGCCAGCTCACCCGCCGGACAGGGGGTTTTCACTGAAGCTTTCTTT.

This clonotype was recorded a few times. The chain recombines TRBV29-1 with TRBJ2-6; the D call may be TRBD1 or TRBD2 (5 bases each). Germline lookup yields CDR1 SQVTM and CDR2 ANQGSEA. The V end was cut by 3 bases, the J end by 0 bases, with 6 bases between. The CDR3 extends over 14 amino acids. The CDR3 DNA is TGCAGCGTTGAGGGGACCTCTGGGGCCAACGTCCTGACTTTC. Amino acids: CSVEGTSGANVLTF.

This clonotype was picked up a small number of times. The chain couples TRBV4-3 to TRBJ2-7; D may match TRBD1 or TRBD2 (5 bases each). Germline V CDR1 and CDR2: LGHNA, YSLEER. The CDR3 is 15 amino acids. The ends were cut back, 1 base at V and 2 bases at J, with 12 bases in the middle. The CDR3 coding sequence is TGCGCCAGCAGCCAAGGACAGCTGGGGGCCTACGAGCAGTACTTC. Encoded protein: CASSQGQLGAYEQYF.

The J gene is TRBJ2-7, the V gene TRBV6-6, with D maybe TRBD1 (5 bases). The germline CDR1 and CDR2 sequences are MNHNY and SVGAGI (reference sequence). The CDR3 is 13 amino acids. Trimming stripped 4 bases from V and 4 bases from J, with 11 bases between. The CDR3 nucleotides read TGTGCCAGCAGTTCTCAGGGAAGATACGAGCAGTACTTC. It is translated as CASSSQGRYEQYF.